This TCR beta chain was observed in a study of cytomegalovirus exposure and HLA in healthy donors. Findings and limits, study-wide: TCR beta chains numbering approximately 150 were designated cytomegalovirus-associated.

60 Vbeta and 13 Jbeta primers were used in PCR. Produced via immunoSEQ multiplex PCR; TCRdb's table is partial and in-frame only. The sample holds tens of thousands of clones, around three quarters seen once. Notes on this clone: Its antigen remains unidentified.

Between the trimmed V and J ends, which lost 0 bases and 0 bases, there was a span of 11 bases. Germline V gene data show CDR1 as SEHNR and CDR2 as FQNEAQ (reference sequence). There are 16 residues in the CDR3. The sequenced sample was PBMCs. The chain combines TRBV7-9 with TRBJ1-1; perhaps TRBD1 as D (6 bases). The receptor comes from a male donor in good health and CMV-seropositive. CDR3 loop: CASSLAGQGMNTEAFF. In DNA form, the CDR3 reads TGTGCCAGCAGCTTAGCGGGGCAGGGGATGAACACTGAAGCTTTCTTT.